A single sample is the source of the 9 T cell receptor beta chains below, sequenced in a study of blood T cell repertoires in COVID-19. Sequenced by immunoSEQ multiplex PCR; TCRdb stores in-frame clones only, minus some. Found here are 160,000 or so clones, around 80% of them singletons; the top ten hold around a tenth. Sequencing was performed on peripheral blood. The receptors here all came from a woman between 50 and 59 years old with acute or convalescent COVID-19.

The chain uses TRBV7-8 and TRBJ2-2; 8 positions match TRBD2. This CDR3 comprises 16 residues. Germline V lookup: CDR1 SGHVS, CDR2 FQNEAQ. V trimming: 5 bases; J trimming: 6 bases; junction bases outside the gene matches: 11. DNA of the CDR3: TGTGCCAGCAGCCGAGTGGGAGCGGGGGTCCCCGGGGAGCTGTTTTTT. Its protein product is CASSRVGAGVPGELFF. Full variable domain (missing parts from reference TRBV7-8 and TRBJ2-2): GAGVSQSPRYKVAKRGQDVALRCDPISGHVSLFWYQQALGQGPEFLTYFQNEAQLDKSGLPSDRFFAERPEGSVSTLKIQRTQQEDSAVYLCASSRVGAGVPGELFFGEGSRLTVL.

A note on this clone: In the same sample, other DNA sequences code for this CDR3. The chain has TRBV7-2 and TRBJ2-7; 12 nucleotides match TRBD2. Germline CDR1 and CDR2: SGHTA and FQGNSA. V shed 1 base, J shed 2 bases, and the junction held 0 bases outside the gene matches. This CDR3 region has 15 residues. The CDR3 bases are TGTGCCAGCAGCTTAGGACTAGCGGGAGCCTACGAGCAGTACTTC. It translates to CASSLGLAGAYEQYF.

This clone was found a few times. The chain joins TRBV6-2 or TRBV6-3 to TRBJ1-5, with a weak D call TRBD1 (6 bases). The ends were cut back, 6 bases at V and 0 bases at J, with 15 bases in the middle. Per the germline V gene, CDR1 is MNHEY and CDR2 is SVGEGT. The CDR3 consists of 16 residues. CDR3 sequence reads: CASSWGGRGSNQPQHF. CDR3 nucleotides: TGTGCCAGCAGCTGGGGGGGGCGCGGTAGCAATCAGCCCCAGCATTTT.

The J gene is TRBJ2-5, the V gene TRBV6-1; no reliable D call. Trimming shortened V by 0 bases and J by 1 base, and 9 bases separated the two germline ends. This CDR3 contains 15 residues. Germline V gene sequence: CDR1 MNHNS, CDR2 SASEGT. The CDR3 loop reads CASSEAPGGQETQYF. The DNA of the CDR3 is TGTGCCAGCAGTGAAGCCCCCGGTGGCCAAGAGACCCAGTACTTC.

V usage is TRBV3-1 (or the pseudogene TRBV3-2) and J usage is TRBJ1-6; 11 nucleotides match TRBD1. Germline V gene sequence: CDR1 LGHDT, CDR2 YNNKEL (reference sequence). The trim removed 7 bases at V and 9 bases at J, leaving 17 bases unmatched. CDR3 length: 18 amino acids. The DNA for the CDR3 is TGTGCCAGCACCAGGACAGGGGGCGCTTTGGCTGGAACTTCACCCCTCCACTTT. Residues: CASTRTGGALAGTSPLHF.

The CDR3 nucleotides are TGTGCCAGCAGAACCCGACTAGCGGGGTTTTACACCGGGGAGCTGTTTTTT. The encoded protein is CASRTRLAGFYTGELFF. The chain couples TRBV7-9 to TRBJ2-2, with 11 bases that match TRBD2. Looked up from germline, CDR1 is SEHNR and CDR2 is FQNEAQ (reference sequence). The CDR3 spans 17 residues. J was trimmed by 3 bases and V by 6 bases; bases with no gene match: 9.

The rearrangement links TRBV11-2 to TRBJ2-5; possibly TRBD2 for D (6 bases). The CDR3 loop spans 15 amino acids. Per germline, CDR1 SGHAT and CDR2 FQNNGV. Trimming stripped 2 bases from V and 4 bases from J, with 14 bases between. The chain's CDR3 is CASSLWVGRGETQYF. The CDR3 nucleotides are TGTGCCAGCAGCTTATGGGTCGGGCGGGGAGAGACCCAGTACTTC. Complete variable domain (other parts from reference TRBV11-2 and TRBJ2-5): EAGVAQSPRYKIIEKRQSVAFWCNPISGHATLYWYQQILGQGPKLLIQFQNNGVVDDSQLPKDRFSAERLKGVDSTLKIQPAKLEDSAVYLCASSLWVGRGETQYFGPGTRLLVL.

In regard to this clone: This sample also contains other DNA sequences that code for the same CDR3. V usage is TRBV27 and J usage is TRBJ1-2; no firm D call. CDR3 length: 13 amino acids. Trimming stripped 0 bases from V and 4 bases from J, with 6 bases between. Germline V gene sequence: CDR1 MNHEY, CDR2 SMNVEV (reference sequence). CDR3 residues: CASSLSAFYGYTF. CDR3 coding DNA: TGTGCCAGCAGTTTATCAGCCTTCTATGGCTACACCTTC.

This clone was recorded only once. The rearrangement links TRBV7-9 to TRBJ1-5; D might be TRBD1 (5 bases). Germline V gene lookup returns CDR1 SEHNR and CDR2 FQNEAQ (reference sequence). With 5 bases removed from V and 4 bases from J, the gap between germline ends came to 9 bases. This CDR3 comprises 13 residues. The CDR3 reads CASSRGNNQPQHF. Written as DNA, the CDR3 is TGTGCCAGCAGCAGGGGTAATAATCAGCCCCAGCATTTT.